What follows is one T cell receptor (beta chain) and its context. The antigen remains undetermined. V gave up 4 bases and J gave up 5 bases, with 4 bases separating them. Germline V gives CDR1 SGDLS, CDR2 YYNGEE. The CDR3 runs to 11 residues. Some clones are missing from TCRdb's copy, which holds only in-frame ones; the method was immunoSEQ multiplex PCR. There are roughly 140,000 clones in the sample; around 90% occur only once, and about 3.3% lies in the top ten. The data are from a study of T cell responses to AZD1222 COVID-19 vaccine. Study outcomes and limitations: Unmutated variant regions reportedly attract nearly half of all spike-specific TCRs. It should be noted that donors were predominantly white British and more often female, and clonal diversity was possibly underestimated. Increases in Spike-specific TCR breadth and depth were seen after two AZD1222 doses. No day 14 peak samples; only post-peak repertoires were characterized.

This sequence originates from an adult who received the AZD1222 COVID-19 vaccine. The source material was peripheral blood, sampled 28 days after the second AZD1222 dose. The rearrangement joins TRBV9 to TRBJ2-1; D not certain. CDR3 in amino acids: CASSLNNEQFF. The CDR3 DNA reads as TGTGCCAGCAGCTTAAACAATGAGCAGTTCTTC.